This T cell receptor beta chain came from a study of OX40 agonist ivuxolimab in advanced cancers. About the research overall: The dose of intravenous ivuxolimab that patients received every 2 weeks ranged from 0.01 to 10 mg/kg.

Assay: immunoSEQ multiplex PCR; the TCRdb copy retains only in-frame clones and omits some. Of some 72,000 clones in the sample, approximately 80% were seen once. This clone was observed a single time. Antigen: not known. Trimming shortened V by 3 bases and J by 5 bases, and 18 bases separated the two germline ends. CDR1 SGHTA and CDR2 FQGNSA come from the germline V gene. The CDR3 is 16 residues long. Study-wide results and limits: Circulating CD4+ and CD8+ T cells showed clonal expansion by week 6 at 0.1 to 3.0 mg/kg.

The clonotype originates from an adult with an advanced solid tumor such as melanoma, head and neck, liver or kidney cancer. Sequencing used CD4+ or CD8+ T cells sorted from blood, obtained in a trial of the OX40 agonist ivuxolimab. The J gene is TRBJ2-3, the V gene TRBV7-2; D tentatively reads TRBD1 or TRBD2 (5 bases each). The CDR3: CASSFDRLPEIDTQYF. In DNA form, the CDR3 reads TGTGCCAGCAGCTTCGACAGACTACCCGAAATAGATACGCAGTATTTT.